Presented here are 27 T cell receptor beta chains from one specimen sequenced in a study of blood T cells in healthy people across ages. It was with a sample-barcoded 5' primer and a J-beta primer mix that a second PCR of about 6 to 12 cycles was run. Using its own MiXCR run on the 5' RACE reads, TCRdb lists one record per CDR3 protein. This sample has around 790,000 distinct CDR3 sequences, with under 55% found just once. The specimen sequenced was blood. The source of these receptors is a man between 60 and 75 years old in good health.

The rearrangement links TRBV9 to TRBJ1-3; no reliable D call. Trimming cost V 3 bases and J 0 bases, with 10 bases left between them. This CDR3 has 15 amino acids. The germline gives CDR1 SGDLS, CDR2 YYNGEE. The CDR3 loop reads CASSAFEGSGNTIYF. The CDR3 coding sequence is TGTGCCAGCAGCGCTTTTGAGGGCTCTGGAAACACCATATATTTT.

The chain has TRBV18 and TRBJ1-2, with a possible D match to TRBD1 (5 bases). The germline gives CDR1 KGHSH, CDR2 LQKENI. CDR3 length: 16 amino acids. With 2 bases removed from V and 0 bases from J, the gap between germline ends came to 13 bases. The CDR3 sequence: CASSPARDRANYGYTF. DNA for the CDR3: TGTGCCAGCTCACCAGCCCGGGACCGAGCTAACTATGGCTACACCTTC.

This clonotype was seen ten or more times. This chain joins TRBV6-5 and TRBJ1-2, with unresolved D. Germline CDR1 is MNHEY and CDR2 is SVGAGI. This CDR3 is built from 15 residues. V was clipped by 0 bases and J by 4 bases, with 12 bases between them. Here the CDR3 reads CASSYSREPIYGYTF. The CDR3 DNA is TGTGCCAGCAGTTACTCGAGGGAACCGATCTATGGCTACACCTTC.

The genes are TRBV20-1 and TRBJ2-6; D is unclear. The CDR3 is 16 amino acids. CDR1 and CDR2 from the germline V gene are DFQATT and SNEGSKA (reference sequence). Trimming pared 3 bases from V and 2 bases from J, leaving 14 bases between. The CDR3 DNA is TGCAGTGCTAGCGACTCTTGGGTAGCTGGGGCCAACGTCCTGACTTTC. This encodes CSASDSWVAGANVLTF.

The chain couples TRBV7-9 to TRBJ1-1; TRBD1 might be the D (5 bases). With 1 base removed from V and 4 bases from J, the gap between germline ends came to 10 bases. Germline loops: CDR1 SEHNR, CDR2 FQNEAQ (reference sequence). The CDR3 length is 14 residues. The CDR3 DNA follows: TGTGCCAGCAGCTTAGGCAGGGACGGCACTGAAGCTTTCTTT. Protein: CASSLGRDGTEAFF.

The V and J genes are TRBV28 and TRBJ2-1; TRBD2 is a possible D gene (6 bases). The CDR3 is 14 residues long. V shed 7 bases and J shed 5 bases, with 15 bases lying between them. The germline CDR1 and CDR2 sequences are MDHEN and SYDVKM. The CDR3 bases are TGTGCCAGCACCTTTGGGGGAGGTGACAATGAGCAGTTCTTC. It specifies CASTFGGGDNEQFF.

This rearrangement joins TRBV5-6 to TRBJ1-2; 7 bases map to TRBD1. CDR3 length: 15 residues. V was clipped by 1 base and J by 8 bases; unmatched bases: 11. The V gene's germline CDR1 is SGHDT and CDR2 YYEEEE. In nucleotides, the CDR3 is TGTGCCAGCAGCTTGTCTGGGGGACAGACGGGAGGCTACACCTTC. It is translated as CASSLSGGQTGGYTF.

This clonotype was seen a handful of times. The chain has TRBV29-1 and TRBJ1-2; D gene uncertain. Germline V gene data show CDR1 as SQVTM and CDR2 as ANQGSEA. V lost 3 bases to trimming and J lost 2 bases, with 10 bases between them. This CDR3 is built from 13 residues. CDR3 nucleotides: TGCAGCGTTGAGGATGGGGTGAACTATGGCTACACCTTC. It is translated as CSVEDGVNYGYTF.

The chain carries TRBV20-1 and TRBJ2-7; D might be TRBD1 or TRBD2, each matching 6 bases. The J call may be wrong; the DNA end is better matched by TRBJ2-5. CDR1 DFQATT and CDR2 SNEGSKA come from the germline V gene (reference sequence). This CDR3 has 13 residues. The CDR3 nucleotides read TGCAGTGCTATGGGGGGCGCTACAGAGACCCAGTACTTC. Protein product: CSAMGGATETQYF.

The rearrangement joins TRBV6-2 or TRBV6-3 to TRBJ2-2, with a tentative D call TRBD1 (6 bases). CDR1 and CDR2 (germline): MNHEY, SVGEGT. Trimming stripped 6 bases from V and 1 base from J, with 15 bases between. CDR3 length equals 16 residues. The CDR3 sequence: CASSRGQPGNTGELFF. CDR3 sequence (DNA): TGTGCCAGCAGCAGGGGACAACCTGGGAACACCGGGGAGCTGTTTTTT.

The rearrangement uses TRBV6-1 and TRBJ1-2, with no clear D. V was shortened by 11 bases and J by 4 bases, with 17 bases between the two germline ends. CDR1 is MNHNS and CDR2 is SASEGT in the germline V gene. The CDR3 contains 13 residues. The chain's CDR3 is CALQVSLGYGYTF. The CDR3 nucleotides are TGTGCCTTGCAGGTGTCCTTAGGCTATGGCTACACCTTC.

This clonotype came up a few times. The genes are TRBV12-3 or TRBV12-4 and TRBJ2-1, with TRBD2 matching 9 bases. V shed 6 bases, J shed 9 bases, and the junction held 15 bases outside the gene matches. The CDR3 contains 16 residues. This chain's CDR3 is CASRKPEPGLASEQFF. The DNA of the CDR3 is TGTGCCAGCAGAAAACCTGAGCCGGGACTAGCATCTGAGCAGTTCTTC.

This clonotype was detected many times. The gene calls are TRBV5-5 and TRBJ2-2; TRBD1 matches 10 bases. Germline loops: CDR1 SGHKS, CDR2 YYEKEE (reference sequence). V lost 0 bases, J lost 3 bases, and 5 bases stayed unmatched. CDR3 length: 17 amino acids. The CDR3 nucleotides are TGTGCCAGCAGCTTGGAGGGACAGGGGTATGACACCGGGGAGCTGTTTTTT. Translated: CASSLEGQGYDTGELFF.

Comments on this clonotype: A much larger clonotype is one base distant, so this may be a read error. The rearrangement uses TRBV7-2 and TRBJ2-5, with TRBD1 as a possible D gene (7 bases). This CDR3 region has 15 residues. CDR1 and CDR2 from the germline V gene are SGHTA and FQGNSA. The germline V and J ends were trimmed by 6 bases and 5 bases, with 19 bases remaining between them. The CDR3, as DNA: TGTGCCAGCAGACGTACAGGGGACTCCAGGGAGACCCAGTACTTC. This sequence encodes CASRRTGDSRETQYF.

The chain carries TRBV5-6 and TRBJ2-1, with 7 bases that match TRBD1. Germline CDR1 and CDR2: SGHDT and YYEEEE. The CDR3 contains 12 residues. V lost 0 bases, J lost 15 bases, and 6 bases stayed unmatched. The CDR3 loop is CASSLGGTVRFF. As DNA, the CDR3 is TGTGCCAGCAGCTTGGGGGGGACAGTTCGGTTCTTC.

The CDR3 bases are TGCAGTGCTTCGACAGGGGACCGATCCTATACCTACGAGCAGTACTTC. Residues: CSASTGDRSYTYEQYF. The genes are TRBV20-1 and TRBJ2-7; the match to TRBD1 covers 8 bases. Trimming removed 5 bases from V and 2 bases from J; junction bases left unmatched: 14. Looked up from germline, CDR1 is DFQATT and CDR2 is SNEGSKA (reference sequence). This CDR3 is built from 16 residues.

V and J are TRBV11-3 and TRBJ2-5; 7 bases align to TRBD2. The V gene end was trimmed by 5 bases and the J gene end by 4 bases; junction bases not matched to a gene: 10. The germline gives CDR1 SGHNT, CDR2 YENEEA. The CDR3 contains 15 residues. DNA for the CDR3: TGTGCCAGCAGCCAATGGGAGGGCTCGGCAGAGACCCAGTACTTC. It specifies CASSQWEGSAETQYF.

This chain uses TRBV7-2 with TRBJ1-1, with TRBD1 identical over 7 bases. Germline lookup yields CDR1 SGHTA and CDR2 FQGNSA. Losses at the gene ends were 5 bases for V and 1 base for J; bases not matched to a gene: 10. The CDR3 is made up of 16 amino acids. CDR3 DNA sequence: TGTGCCAGCAGCCCAGGGGGACCCCCTGAGAACACTGAAGCTTTCTTT. This codes for CASSPGGPPENTEAFF.

This chain links TRBV11-3 with TRBJ2-3; D is perhaps TRBD2 (5 bases). V lost 5 bases and J 6 bases, leaving 12 bases between the germline ends. The CDR3 extends over 13 amino acids. Germline V lookup: CDR1 SGHNT, CDR2 YENEEA. The DNA of the CDR3 is TGTGCCAGCAGCCTCACGGGCGGGGATACGCAGTATTTT. As protein: CASSLTGGDTQYF.

This chain uses TRBV20-1 with TRBJ2-3; no definite D call. V gave up 3 bases and J gave up 0 bases, with 13 bases separating them. Germline V gives CDR1 DFQATT, CDR2 SNEGSKA (reference sequence). The CDR3 is made up of 15 amino acids. CDR3 in amino acids: CSASVRSYSTDTQYF. The DNA of the CDR3 is TGCAGTGCTAGCGTTCGAAGCTATAGCACAGATACGCAGTATTTT.

This clonotype was counted at least ten times. V gene TRBV6-5 combines with J gene TRBJ2-7; no clear D gene. CDR1 and CDR2 from the germline V gene are MNHEY and SVGAGI. The CDR3 runs to 13 residues. With 5 bases removed from V and 6 bases from J, the gap between germline ends came to 14 bases. CDR3 sequence reads: CASSNGLLGEQYF. CDR3 coding DNA: TGTGCCAGCAGTAACGGTCTTTTGGGCGAGCAGTACTTC.

This clonotype is a singleton in its sample. The chain is built from TRBV7-2 and TRBJ1-1; 9 bases are a match to TRBD1. CDR1 SGHTA and CDR2 FQGNSA come from the germline V gene. This CDR3 comprises 14 residues. V shed 2 bases and J 3 bases; nucleotides not matched to a gene: 1. The CDR3 here is CASSLRTGDTEAFF. In nucleotides, the CDR3 is TGTGCCAGCAGCTTAAGGACAGGGGACACTGAAGCTTTCTTT. Filled out from reference TRBV7-2 and TRBJ1-1, the complete variable domain reads GAGVSQSPSNKVTEKGKDVELRCDPISGHTALYWYRQSLGQGLEFLIYFQGNSAPDKSGLPSDRFSAERTGGSVSTLTIQRTQQEDSAVYLCASSLRTGDTEAFFGQGTRLTVV.

This clonotype has more than one count but fewer than ten. This chain links TRBV19 with TRBJ2-1, with 7 bases identical to TRBD1. Germline loops: CDR1 LNHDA, CDR2 SQIVND (reference sequence). Germline trimming cut 4 bases from V and 5 bases from J; bases unmatched to any gene: 5. The CDR3 is made up of 14 amino acids. The CDR3 region has the DNA TGTGCCAGTAGTAACCGGGACAGTAACAATGAGCAGTTCTTC. Amino acid sequence: CASSNRDSNNEQFF. Variable domain in full (rest from reference TRBV19 and TRBJ2-1): DGGITQSPKYLFRKEGQNVTLSCEQNLNHDAMYWYRQDPGQGLRLIYYSQIVNDFQKGDIAEGYSVSREKKESFPLTVTSAQKNPTAFYLCASSNRDSNNEQFFGPGTRLTVL.

The chain recombines TRBV7-9 with TRBJ1-6; D might be TRBD1 (6 bases). Trimming left V 5 bases short and J 8 bases short, with 19 bases between. Germline lookup yields CDR1 SEHNR and CDR2 FQNEAQ (reference sequence). This CDR3 is built from 16 residues. This CDR3 is CASSPPAGRGDSPLHF. CDR3 coding DNA: TGTGCCAGCAGCCCCCCGGCGGGCAGGGGCGATTCACCCCTCCACTTT. Full variable domain (rest looked up from reference TRBV7-9 and TRBJ1-6): DTGVSQNPRHKITKRGQNVTFRCDPISEHNRLYWYRQTLGQGPEFLTYFQNEAQLEKSRLLSDRFSAERPKGSFSTLEIQRTEQGDSAMYLCASSPPAGRGDSPLHFGNGTRLTVT.

The sample holds a few counts of this clonotype. The V and J genes are TRBV5-1 and TRBJ2-5, with a weak D call TRBD2 (6 bases). This CDR3 comprises 14 residues. Trimming left V 4 bases short and J 2 bases short, with 12 bases between. In germline, CDR1 is SGHRS, CDR2 YFSETQ. Written as DNA, the CDR3 is TGCGCCAGCAGCCAGGGACTGGTTCAAGAGACCCAGTACTTC. The encoded protein is CASSQGLVQETQYF. The entire variable domain, with the rest obtained from reference TRBV5-1 and TRBJ2-5, is as follows: KAGVTQTPRYLIKTRGQQVTLSCSPISGHRSVSWYQQTPGQGLQFLFEYFSETQRNKGNFPGRFSGRQFSNSRSEMNVSTLELGDSALYLCASSQGLVQETQYFGPGTRLLVL.

This clonotype was observed a handful of times. The rearrangement uses TRBV10-3 and TRBJ2-5; possibly TRBD1 for D (6 bases). Looked up from germline, CDR1 is ENHRY and CDR2 is SYGVKD. Trimming shortened V by 10 bases and J by 2 bases, and 11 bases separated the two germline ends. This CDR3 has 12 residues. The CDR3: CATQGQQETQYF. CDR3 nucleotides: TGTGCCACTCAAGGACAGCAAGAGACCCAGTACTTC.

This sequence joins TRBV6-6 and TRBJ2-3; D gene uncertain. Trimming pared 2 bases from V and 6 bases from J, leaving 12 bases between. Germline V lookup: CDR1 MNHNY, CDR2 SVGAGI (reference sequence). This CDR3 is 14 amino acids long. CDR3 amino acids: CASSYTTSRDTQYF. As DNA, the CDR3 is TGTGCCAGCAGTTACACTACATCGAGGGATACGCAGTATTTT.